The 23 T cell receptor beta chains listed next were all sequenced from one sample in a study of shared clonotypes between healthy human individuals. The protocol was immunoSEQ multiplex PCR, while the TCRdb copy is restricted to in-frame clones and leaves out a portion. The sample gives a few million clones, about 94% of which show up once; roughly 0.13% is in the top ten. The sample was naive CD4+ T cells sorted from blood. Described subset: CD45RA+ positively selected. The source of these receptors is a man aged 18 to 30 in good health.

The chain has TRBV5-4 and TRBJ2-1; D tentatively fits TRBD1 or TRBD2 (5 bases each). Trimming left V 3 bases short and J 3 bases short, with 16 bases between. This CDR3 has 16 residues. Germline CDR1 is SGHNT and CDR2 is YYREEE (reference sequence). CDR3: CASSSDGGSNYNEQFF. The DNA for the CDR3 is TGTGCCAGCAGCTCTGATGGGGGATCCAACTACAATGAGCAGTTCTTC.

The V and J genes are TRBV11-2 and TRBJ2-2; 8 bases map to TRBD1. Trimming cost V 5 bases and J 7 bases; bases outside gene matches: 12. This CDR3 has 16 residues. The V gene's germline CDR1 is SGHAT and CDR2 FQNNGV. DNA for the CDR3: TGTGCCAGCAGCCCTCGACAGGGGTCCTCGGGCGGGGAGCTGTTTTTT. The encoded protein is CASSPRQGSSGGELFF.

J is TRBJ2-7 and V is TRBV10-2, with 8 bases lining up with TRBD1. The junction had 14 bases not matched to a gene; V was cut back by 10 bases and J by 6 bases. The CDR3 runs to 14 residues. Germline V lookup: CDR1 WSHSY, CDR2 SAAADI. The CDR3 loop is CATSSQTGAGEQYF. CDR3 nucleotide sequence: TGCGCCACATCCTCCCAGACAGGGGCGGGCGAGCAGTACTTC.

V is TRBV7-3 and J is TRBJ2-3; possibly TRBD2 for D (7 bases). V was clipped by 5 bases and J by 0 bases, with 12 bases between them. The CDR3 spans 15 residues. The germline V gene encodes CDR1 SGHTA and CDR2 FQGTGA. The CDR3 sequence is CASSPAGASTDTQYF. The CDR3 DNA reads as TGTGCCAGCAGCCCCGCGGGGGCAAGCACAGATACGCAGTATTTT.

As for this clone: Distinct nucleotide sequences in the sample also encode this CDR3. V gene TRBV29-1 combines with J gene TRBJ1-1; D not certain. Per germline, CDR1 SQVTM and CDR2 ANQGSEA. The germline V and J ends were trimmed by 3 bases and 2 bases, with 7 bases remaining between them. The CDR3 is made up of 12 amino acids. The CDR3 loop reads CSVDSGNTEAFF. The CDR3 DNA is TGCAGCGTTGATTCGGGCAACACTGAAGCTTTCTTT.

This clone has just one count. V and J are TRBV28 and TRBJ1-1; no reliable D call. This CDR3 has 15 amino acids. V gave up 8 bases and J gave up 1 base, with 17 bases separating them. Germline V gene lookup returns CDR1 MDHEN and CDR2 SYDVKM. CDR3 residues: CASPPPVGGNTEAFF. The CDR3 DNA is TGTGCCAGCCCTCCCCCGGTCGGCGGGAACACTGAAGCTTTCTTT. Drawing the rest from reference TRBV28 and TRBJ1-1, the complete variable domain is DVKVTQSSRYLVKRTGEKVFLECVQDMDHENMFWYRQDPGLGLRLIYFSYDVKMKEKGDIPEGYSVSREKKERFSLILESASTNQTSMYLCASPPPVGGNTEAFFGQGTRLTVV.

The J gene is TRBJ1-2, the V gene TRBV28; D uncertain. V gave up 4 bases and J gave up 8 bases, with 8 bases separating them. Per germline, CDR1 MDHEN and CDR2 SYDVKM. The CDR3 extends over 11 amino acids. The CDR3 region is CASSSNVGYTF. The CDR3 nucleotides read TGTGCCAGCAGTTCCAATGTGGGCTACACCTTC.

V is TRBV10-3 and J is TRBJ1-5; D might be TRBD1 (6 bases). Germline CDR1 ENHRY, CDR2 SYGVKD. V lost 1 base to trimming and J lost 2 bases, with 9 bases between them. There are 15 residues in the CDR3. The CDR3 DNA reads TGTGCCATCAGTGAGTACAGGGAGGGCAATCAGCCCCAGCATTTT. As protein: CAISEYREGNQPQHF.

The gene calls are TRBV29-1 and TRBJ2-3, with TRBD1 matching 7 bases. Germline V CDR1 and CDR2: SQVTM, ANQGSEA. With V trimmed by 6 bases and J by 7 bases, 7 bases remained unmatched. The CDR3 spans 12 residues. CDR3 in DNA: TGCAGCGTGCGACAGGGATCCCATACGCAGTATTTT. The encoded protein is CSVRQGSHTQYF.

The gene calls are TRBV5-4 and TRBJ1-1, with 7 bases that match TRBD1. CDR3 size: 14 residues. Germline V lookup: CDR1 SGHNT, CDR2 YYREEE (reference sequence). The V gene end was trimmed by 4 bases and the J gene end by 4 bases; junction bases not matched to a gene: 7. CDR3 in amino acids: CASSLQGGSTEAFF. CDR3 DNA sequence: TGTGCCAGCAGCCTTCAGGGGGGGAGCACTGAAGCTTTCTTT.

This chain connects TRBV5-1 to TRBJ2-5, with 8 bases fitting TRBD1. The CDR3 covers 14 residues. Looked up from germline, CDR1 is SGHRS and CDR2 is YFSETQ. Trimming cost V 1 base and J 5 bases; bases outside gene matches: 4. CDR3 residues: CASSLQGAHETQYF. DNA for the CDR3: TGCGCCAGCAGCTTGCAGGGGGCCCACGAGACCCAGTACTTC. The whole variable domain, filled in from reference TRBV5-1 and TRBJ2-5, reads KAGVTQTPRYLIKTRGQQVTLSCSPISGHRSVSWYQQTPGQGLQFLFEYFSETQRNKGNFPGRFSGRQFSNSRSEMNVSTLELGDSALYLCASSLQGAHETQYFGPGTRLLVL.

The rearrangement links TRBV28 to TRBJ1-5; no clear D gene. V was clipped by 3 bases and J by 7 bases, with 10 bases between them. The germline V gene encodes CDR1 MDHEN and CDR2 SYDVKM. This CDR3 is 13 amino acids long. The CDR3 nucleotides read TGTGCCAGCAGTTTCGCTGTCGAGCAGCCCCAGCATTTT. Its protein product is CASSFAVEQPQHF.

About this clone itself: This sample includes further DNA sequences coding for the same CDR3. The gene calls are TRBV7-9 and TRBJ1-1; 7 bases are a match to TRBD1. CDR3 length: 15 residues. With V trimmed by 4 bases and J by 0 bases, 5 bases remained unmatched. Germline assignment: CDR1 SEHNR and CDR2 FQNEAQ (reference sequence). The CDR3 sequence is CASSSGQAMNTEAFF. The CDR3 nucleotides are TGTGCCAGCAGCTCAGGACAGGCCATGAACACTGAAGCTTTCTTT.

The CDR3 DNA is TGTGCCACCGAGGGACTAGCGGGACCCGAGCAGTACTTC. The encoded protein is CATEGLAGPEQYF. The V call is TRBV15, the J call TRBJ2-7, with TRBD2 identical over 13 bases. The CDR3 extends over 13 amino acids. After removal of 8 bases from V and 6 bases from J, the junction contained 4 bases not matched to a gene. The germline V gene encodes CDR1 LNHNV and CDR2 YYDKDF (reference sequence). The complete variable domain, with remaining parts taken from reference TRBV15 and TRBJ2-7, reads DAMVIQNPRYQVTQFGKPVTLSCSQTLNHNVMYWYQQKSSQAPKLLFHYYDKDFNNEADTPDNFQSRRPNTSFCFLDIRSPGLGDTAMYLCATEGLAGPEQYFGPGTRLTVT.

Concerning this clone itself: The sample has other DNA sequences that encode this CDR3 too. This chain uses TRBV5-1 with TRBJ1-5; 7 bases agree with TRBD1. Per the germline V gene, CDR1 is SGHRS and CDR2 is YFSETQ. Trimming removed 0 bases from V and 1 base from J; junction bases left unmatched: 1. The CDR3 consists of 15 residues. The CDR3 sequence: CASSLGDSSNQPQHF. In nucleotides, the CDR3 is TGCGCCAGCAGCTTGGGGGACAGCAGCAATCAGCCCCAGCATTTT.

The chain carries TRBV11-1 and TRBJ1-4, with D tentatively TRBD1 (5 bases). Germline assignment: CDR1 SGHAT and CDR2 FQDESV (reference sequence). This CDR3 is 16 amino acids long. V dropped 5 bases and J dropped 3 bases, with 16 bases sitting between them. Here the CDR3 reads CASSHRRGRANEKLFF. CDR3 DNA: TGTGCCAGCAGCCACAGAAGGGGACGGGCTAATGAAAAACTGTTTTTT.

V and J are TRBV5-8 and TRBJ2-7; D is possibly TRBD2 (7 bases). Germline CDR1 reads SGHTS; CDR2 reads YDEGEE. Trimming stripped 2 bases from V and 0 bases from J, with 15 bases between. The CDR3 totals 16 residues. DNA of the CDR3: TGTGCCAGCAGCTTTTCAGGGAGGGGGAGCTCCTACGAGCAGTACTTC. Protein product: CASSFSGRGSSYEQYF.

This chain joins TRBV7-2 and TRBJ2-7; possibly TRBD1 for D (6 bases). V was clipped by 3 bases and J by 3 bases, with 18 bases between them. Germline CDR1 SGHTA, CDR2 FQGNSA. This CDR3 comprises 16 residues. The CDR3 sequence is CASSLGQGIINYEQYF. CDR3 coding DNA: TGTGCCAGCAGCTTGGGTCAGGGGATTATCAACTACGAGCAGTACTTC.

The CDR3 here is CASSSQRLGQPPQETQYF. The CDR3, as DNA: TGTGCCAGCAGCTCACAACGGTTGGGACAGCCTCCTCAAGAGACCCAGTACTTC. V is TRBV7-9 and J is TRBJ2-5, with TRBD1 matching over 7 bases. Germline loops: CDR1 SEHNR, CDR2 FQNEAQ (reference sequence). J lost 2 bases, V lost 4 bases, and 16 bases had no gene match. The length of the CDR3 is 18 residues. The entire variable domain, with the rest obtained from reference TRBV7-9 and TRBJ2-5, is as follows: DTGVSQNPRHKITKRGQNVTFRCDPISEHNRLYWYRQTLGQGPEFLTYFQNEAQLEKSRLLSDRFSAERPKGSFSTLEIQRTEQGDSAMYLCASSSQRLGQPPQETQYFGPGTRLLVL.

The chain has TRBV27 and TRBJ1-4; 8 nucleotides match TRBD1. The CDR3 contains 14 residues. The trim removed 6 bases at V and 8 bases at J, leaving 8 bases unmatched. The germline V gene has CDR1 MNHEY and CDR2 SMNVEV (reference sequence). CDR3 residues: CASRLNRGSEKLFF. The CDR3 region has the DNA TGTGCCAGCAGGTTGAACAGGGGGTCCGAAAAACTGTTTTTT.

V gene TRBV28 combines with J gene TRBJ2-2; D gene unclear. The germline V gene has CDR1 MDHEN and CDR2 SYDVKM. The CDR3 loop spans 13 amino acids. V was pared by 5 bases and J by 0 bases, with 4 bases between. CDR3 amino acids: CASSPPNTGELFF. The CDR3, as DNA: TGTGCCAGCAGTCCCCCGAACACCGGGGAGCTGTTTTTT.

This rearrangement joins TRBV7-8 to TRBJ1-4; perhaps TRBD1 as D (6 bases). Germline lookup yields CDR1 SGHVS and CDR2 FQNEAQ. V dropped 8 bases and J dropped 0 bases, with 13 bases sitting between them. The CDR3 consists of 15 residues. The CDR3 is CASSRGGTTNEKLFF. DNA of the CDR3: TGTGCCAGCTCCCGAGGGGGTACAACTAATGAAAAACTGTTTTTT.

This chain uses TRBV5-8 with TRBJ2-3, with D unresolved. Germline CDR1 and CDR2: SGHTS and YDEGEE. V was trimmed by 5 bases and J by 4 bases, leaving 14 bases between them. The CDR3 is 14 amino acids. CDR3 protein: CASRDWASSDTQYF. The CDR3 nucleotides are TGTGCCAGCAGAGACTGGGCCAGCTCAGATACGCAGTATTTT.